This T cell receptor beta chain was recovered during a study of cytomegalovirus exposure and HLA in healthy donors. Study outcomes and limitations: Reported results showed that the classifier diagnosed cytomegalovirus status with high specificity and sensitivity. Three of the chains that were CMV-associated were confirmed in vitro to be specific for CMV antigens. Cytomegalovirus association was assigned to over 150 TCR beta chains.

On this clone itself: Its target is unknown.

Germline V CDR1 and CDR2: LGHNA, YSLEER. CDR3 size: 16 residues. Trimming stripped 5 bases from V and 2 bases from J, with 15 bases between. Clones were sequenced by immunoSEQ multiplex PCR, and TCRdb holds only the in-frame ones, with some missing. The data contain under 110,000 clones, about 87% of them seen just once; the ten biggest clones take up more than 1.5%. The sequenced sample consisted of PBMCs. The genes are TRBV4-3 and TRBJ1-4, with D hard to call. The origin of this receptor is a woman aged 18-29 years in good health and CMV-seropositive. The CDR3 sequence is CASSSFLRETNEKLFF. CDR3 DNA: TGCGCCAGCAGCTCCTTTTTAAGGGAGACTAATGAAAAACTGTTTTTT.